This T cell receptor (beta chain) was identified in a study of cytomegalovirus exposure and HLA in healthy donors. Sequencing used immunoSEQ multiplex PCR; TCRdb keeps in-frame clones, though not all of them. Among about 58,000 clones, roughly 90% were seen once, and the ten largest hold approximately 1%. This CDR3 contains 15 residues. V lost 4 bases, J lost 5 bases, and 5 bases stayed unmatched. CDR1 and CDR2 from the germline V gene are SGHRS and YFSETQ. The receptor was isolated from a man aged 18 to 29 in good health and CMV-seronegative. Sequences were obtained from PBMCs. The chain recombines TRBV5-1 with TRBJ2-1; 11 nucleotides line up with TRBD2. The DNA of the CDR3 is TGCGCCAGCAGCATGGGACTAGCGGTTAACAATGAGCAGTTCTTC. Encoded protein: CASSMGLAVNNEQFF.